The 13 T cell receptor beta chains listed next were all sequenced from one sample in a study of a mutant IDH1 vaccine in newly diagnosed glioma (dated by TCRdb to the early 2020s). Receptor libraries were prepared by the immunoSEQ multiplex PCR assay. This is the immuneACCESS table as TCRdb keeps it, with only in-frame sequences that have V and J called. A part of the clones is gone; compared with another copy, unresolved V genes explain less than half, and the rest is unexplained. The sample table records over 50,000 clones; approximately 90% of these occur just once. Approximately 4.3% of the sample lies in the top ten. The sample's time point label, decoded: week 5, during vaccination. Every vaccine dose consisted of 300 ug of a 20-mer mutant IDH1 peptide in Montanide, administered subcutaneously together with topical imiquimod. Their antigens remain unidentified. The sequences come from PBMCs, collected from a glioma patient whose treatment included an IDH1 peptide vaccine. These TCRs come from a woman in her thirties or forties with glioma.

The chain uses TRBV2 and TRBJ1-3; D is uncertain. V was trimmed by 7 bases and J by 2 bases, leaving 9 bases between them. The CDR3 runs 13 residues. Germline CDR1 reads SNHLY; CDR2 reads FYNNEI. This CDR3 is CASTPTTGNTIYF. DNA of the CDR3: TGTGCCAGCACCCCCACCACTGGAAACACCATATATTTT.

This chain connects TRBV11-1 to TRBJ2-5; possibly TRBD1 for D (5 bases). The germline CDR1 and CDR2 sequences are SGHAT and FQDESV (reference sequence). V dropped 3 bases and J dropped 5 bases, with 10 bases sitting between them. The CDR3 has 13 residues. CDR3 region: CASSFQGFETQYF. The CDR3 bases are TGTGCCAGCAGCTTTCAGGGATTTGAGACCCAGTACTTC.

The genes are TRBV18 and TRBJ1-1; D gene uncertain. CDR3 length equals 16 residues. Between the trimmed V and J ends, which lost 6 bases and 0 bases, there was a span of 17 bases. Germline CDR1 is KGHSH and CDR2 is LQKENI. CDR3 sequence (DNA): TGTGCCAGCTCCGAAAGGCCCTTTTCTATGAACACTGAAGCTTTCTTT. Residues: CASSERPFSMNTEAFF.

This sequence joins TRBV5-4 and TRBJ2-1; TRBD2 is a possible D gene (6 bases). The CDR3 runs to 17 residues. Germline lookup yields CDR1 SGHNT and CDR2 YYREEE (reference sequence). The V end lost 0 bases, the J end lost 0 bases, and 13 bases lay between the germline ends. The CDR3 DNA sequence: TGTGCCAGCAGCTTGGCCGGGACTCGGAGCTCCTACAATGAGCAGTTCTTC. Its protein product is CASSLAGTRSSYNEQFF.

This chain uses TRBV4-1 with TRBJ1-1; D gene uncertain. The germline CDR1 and CDR2 sequences are MGHRA and YSYEKL. V gave up 1 base and J gave up 3 bases, with 6 bases separating them. CDR3 length: 13 residues. The chain's CDR3 is CASSQAGDTEAFF. CDR3 sequence (DNA): TGCGCCAGCAGCCAAGCTGGGGACACTGAAGCTTTCTTT.

This clone was counted a single time. Germline is not matched at one junction end, which may reflect a read error. The rearrangement links TRBV7-3 to TRBJ2-1, with 13 bases fitting TRBD2. The germline V gene encodes CDR1 SGHTA and CDR2 FQGTGA. The CDR3 contains 18 residues. The CDR3, as DNA: TGTGCCAGCAGCGTAACCGGACTAGCGGGAGCGTCCTACAATGAGCAGTTCTTC. Translation: CASSVTGLAGASYNEQFF.

This CDR3 is CASSPSRDRGLLSQHF. CDR3 sequence (DNA): TGTGCCAGCAGTCCATCCCGGGACAGGGGGTTGTTGTCCCAGCATTTT. This chain connects TRBV28 to TRBJ1-5; 11 bases align to TRBD1. The CDR3 has 16 amino acids. J lost 11 bases, V lost 5 bases, and 14 bases had no gene match. Germline loops: CDR1 MDHEN, CDR2 SYDVKM.

The CDR3 coding sequence is TGTGCCAGCAGCCAAGACATGACGGGGGACACTGAAGCTTTCTTT. Translation: CASSQDMTGDTEAFF. The chain uses TRBV4-2 and TRBJ1-1, with D possibly matching TRBD1 (5 bases). Germline lookup yields CDR1 LGHNA and CDR2 YNFKEQ. V was cut by 0 bases and J by 3 bases, with 11 bases left in between. The CDR3 totals 15 residues.

This chain joins TRBV7-2 and TRBJ2-2; D is undetermined. CDR1 and CDR2 from the germline V gene are SGHTA and FQGNSA. Trimming stripped 9 bases from V and 8 bases from J, with 7 bases between. The CDR3 extends over 10 amino acids. The CDR3: CASGLGELFF. CDR3 coding DNA: TGTGCCAGTGGGCTTGGGGAGCTGTTTTTT.

This chain joins TRBV7-8 and TRBJ2-2, with D tentatively TRBD2 (6 bases). Germline V gives CDR1 SGHVS, CDR2 FQNEAQ. The CDR3 is 19 amino acids. V was pared by 3 bases and J by 2 bases, with 22 bases between. For the CDR3, the DNA is TGTGCCAGCAGCTTTTCCCCCCGGGCGGGACCCCCAAACACCGGGGAGCTGTTTTTT. It yields the protein CASSFSPRAGPPNTGELFF. The full variable domain, completed using reference TRBV7-8 and TRBJ2-2, is GAGVSQSPRYKVAKRGQDVALRCDPISGHVSLFWYQQALGQGPEFLTYFQNEAQLDKSGLPSDRFFAERPEGSVSTLKIQRTQQEDSAVYLCASSFSPRAGPPNTGELFFGEGSRLTVL.

The V gene is TRBV4-3, the J gene TRBJ2-7; D may be TRBD1 or TRBD2 (5 bases each). Trimming took off 0 bases at V and 2 bases at J, with 8 bases between the two ends. CDR1 is LGHNA and CDR2 is YSLEER in the germline V gene. The CDR3 consists of 14 residues. CDR3 region: CASSQDWGTYEQYF. CDR3 DNA sequence: TGCGCCAGCAGCCAAGATTGGGGGACCTACGAGCAGTACTTC.

The chain combines TRBV10-3 with TRBJ2-7; perhaps TRBD1 as D (6 bases). The V end was cut by 10 bases, the J end by 2 bases, with 15 bases between. This CDR3 is 13 amino acids long. In germline, CDR1 is ENHRY, CDR2 SYGVKD. CDR3 loop: CATRGGGPYEQYF. The CDR3 nucleotides are TGTGCCACCCGTGGGGGCGGTCCCTACGAGCAGTACTTC.

V and J are TRBV6-1 and TRBJ2-3, with 15 bases lining up with TRBD2. CDR3 size: 16 residues. V was pared by 4 bases and J by 5 bases, with 4 bases of the junction left unmatched. Germline V CDR1 and CDR2: MNHNS, SASEGT. The CDR3 here is CASSGGLAGGLDTQYF. In DNA, the CDR3 is TGTGCCAGCAGTGGGGGACTAGCGGGGGGTCTAGATACGCAGTATTTT.